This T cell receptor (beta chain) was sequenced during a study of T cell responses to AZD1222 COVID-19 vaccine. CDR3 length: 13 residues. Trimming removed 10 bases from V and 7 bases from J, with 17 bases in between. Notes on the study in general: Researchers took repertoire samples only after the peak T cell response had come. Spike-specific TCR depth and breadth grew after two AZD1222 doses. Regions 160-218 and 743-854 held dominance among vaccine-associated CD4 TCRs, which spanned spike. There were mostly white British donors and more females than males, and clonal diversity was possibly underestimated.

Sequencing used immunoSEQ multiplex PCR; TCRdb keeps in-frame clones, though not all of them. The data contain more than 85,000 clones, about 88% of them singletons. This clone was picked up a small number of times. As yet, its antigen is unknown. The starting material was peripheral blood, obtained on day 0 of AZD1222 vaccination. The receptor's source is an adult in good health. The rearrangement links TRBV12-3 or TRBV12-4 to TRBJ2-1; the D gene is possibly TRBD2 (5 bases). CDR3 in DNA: TGTGCCACCAGAGAGAGGGCCTTAAATGAGCAGTTCTTC. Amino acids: CATRERALNEQFF.